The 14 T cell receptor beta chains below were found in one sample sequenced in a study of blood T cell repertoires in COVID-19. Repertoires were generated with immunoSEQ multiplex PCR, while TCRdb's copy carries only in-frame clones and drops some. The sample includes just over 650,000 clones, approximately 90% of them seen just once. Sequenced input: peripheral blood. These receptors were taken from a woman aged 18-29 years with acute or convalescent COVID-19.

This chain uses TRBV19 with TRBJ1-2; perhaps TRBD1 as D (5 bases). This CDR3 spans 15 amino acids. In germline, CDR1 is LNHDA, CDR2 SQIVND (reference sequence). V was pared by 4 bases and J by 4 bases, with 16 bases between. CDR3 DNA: TGTGCCAGTAGTAGGTTTCCCGACACAGGCTATGGCTACACCTTC. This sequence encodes CASSRFPDTGYGYTF.

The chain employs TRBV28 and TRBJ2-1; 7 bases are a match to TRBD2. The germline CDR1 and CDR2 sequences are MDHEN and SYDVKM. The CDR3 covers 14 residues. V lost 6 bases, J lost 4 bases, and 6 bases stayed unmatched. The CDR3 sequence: CASRTGGDYNEQFF. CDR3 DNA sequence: TGTGCCAGCAGAACGGGGGGAGATTACAATGAGCAGTTCTTC.

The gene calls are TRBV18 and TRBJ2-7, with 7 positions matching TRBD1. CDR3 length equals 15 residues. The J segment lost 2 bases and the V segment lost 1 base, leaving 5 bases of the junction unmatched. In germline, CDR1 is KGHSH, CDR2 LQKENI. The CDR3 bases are TGTGCCAGCTCACCACTTCGGGACAGCACCTACGAGCAGTACTTC. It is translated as CASSPLRDSTYEQYF.

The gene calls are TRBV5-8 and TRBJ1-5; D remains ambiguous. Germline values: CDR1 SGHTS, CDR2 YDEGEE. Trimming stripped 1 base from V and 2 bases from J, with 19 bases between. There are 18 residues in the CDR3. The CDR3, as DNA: TGTGCCAGCAGCTTGACCCCCCTGGTGAGACACCGCAATCAGCCCCAGCATTTT. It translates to CASSLTPLVRHRNQPQHF.

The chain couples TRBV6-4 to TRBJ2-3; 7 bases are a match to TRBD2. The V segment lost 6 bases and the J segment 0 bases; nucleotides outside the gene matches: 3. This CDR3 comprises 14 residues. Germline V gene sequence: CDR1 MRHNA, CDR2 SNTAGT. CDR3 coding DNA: TGTGCCAGCAGCCAGCGGGGTAGCACAGATACGCAGTATTTT. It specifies CASSQRGSTDTQYF.

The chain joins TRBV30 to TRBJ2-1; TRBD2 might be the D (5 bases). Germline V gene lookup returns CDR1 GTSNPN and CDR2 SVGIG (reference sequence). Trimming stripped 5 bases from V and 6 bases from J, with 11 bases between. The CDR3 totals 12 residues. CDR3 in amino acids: CAWLARPNEQFF. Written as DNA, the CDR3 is TGTGCCTGGCTAGCCCGTCCCAATGAGCAGTTCTTC.

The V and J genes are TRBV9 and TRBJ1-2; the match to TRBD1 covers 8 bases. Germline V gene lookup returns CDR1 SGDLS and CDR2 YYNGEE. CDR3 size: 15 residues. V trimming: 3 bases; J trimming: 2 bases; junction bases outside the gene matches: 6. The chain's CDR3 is CASSATGGTNYGYTF. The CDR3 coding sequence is TGTGCCAGCAGCGCTACAGGGGGGACCAACTATGGCTACACCTTC.

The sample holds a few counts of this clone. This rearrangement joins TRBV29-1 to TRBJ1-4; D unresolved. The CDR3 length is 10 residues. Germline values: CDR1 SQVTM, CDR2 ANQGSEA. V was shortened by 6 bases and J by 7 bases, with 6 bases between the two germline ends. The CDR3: CSVRLEKLFF. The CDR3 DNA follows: TGCAGCGTGAGGCTTGAAAAACTGTTTTTT.

For the CDR3, the DNA is TGTGCCAGCAGCACTGCGGGCGAGCAGTACTTC. Translation gives CASSTAGEQYF. The J gene is TRBJ2-7, the V gene TRBV7-6; tentatively, D is TRBD2 (5 bases). CDR1 and CDR2 (germline): SGHVS, FNYEAQ. This CDR3 region has 11 residues. Trimming stripped 5 bases from V and 6 bases from J, with 8 bases between. Using reference TRBV7-6 and TRBJ2-7 for the parts outside the CDR3, the full variable domain is GAGVSQSPRYKVTKRGQDVALRCDPISGHVSLYWYRQALGQGPEFLTYFNYEAQQDKSGLPNDRFSAERPEGSISTLTIQRTEQRDSAMYRCASSTAGEQYFGPGTRLTVT.

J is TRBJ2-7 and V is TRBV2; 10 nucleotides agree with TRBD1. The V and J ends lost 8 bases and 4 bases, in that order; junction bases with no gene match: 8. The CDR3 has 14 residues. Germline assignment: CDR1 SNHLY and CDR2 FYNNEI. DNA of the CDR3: TGTGCCAGCTCAAATCCGGGACAGGGGTACGAGCAGTACTTC. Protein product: CASSNPGQGYEQYF.

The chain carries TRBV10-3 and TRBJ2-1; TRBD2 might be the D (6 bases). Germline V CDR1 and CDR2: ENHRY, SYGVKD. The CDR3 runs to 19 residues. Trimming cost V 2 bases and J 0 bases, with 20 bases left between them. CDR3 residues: CAISEGGLLQVLSYNEQFF. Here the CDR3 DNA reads TGTGCCATCAGTGAGGGAGGGTTACTACAGGTCCTCTCCTACAATGAGCAGTTCTTC.

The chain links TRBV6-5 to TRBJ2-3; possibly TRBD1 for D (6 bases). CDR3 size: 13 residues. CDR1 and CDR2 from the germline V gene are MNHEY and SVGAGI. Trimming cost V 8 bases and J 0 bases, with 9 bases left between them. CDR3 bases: TGTGCCAGCGGACAGCCGAGCACAGATACGCAGTATTTT. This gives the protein CASGQPSTDTQYF.

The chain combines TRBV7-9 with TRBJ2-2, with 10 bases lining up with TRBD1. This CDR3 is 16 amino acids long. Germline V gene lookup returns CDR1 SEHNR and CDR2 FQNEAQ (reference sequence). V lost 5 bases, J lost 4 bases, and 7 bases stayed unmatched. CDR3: CASSAGTGAATGELFF. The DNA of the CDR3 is TGTGCCAGCAGCGCAGGGACAGGGGCGGCCACCGGGGAGCTGTTTTTT.

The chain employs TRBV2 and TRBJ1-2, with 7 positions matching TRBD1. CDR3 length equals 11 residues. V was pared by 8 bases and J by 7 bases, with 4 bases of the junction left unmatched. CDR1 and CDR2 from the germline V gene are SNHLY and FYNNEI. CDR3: CASGGQFGYTF. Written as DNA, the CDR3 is TGTGCCAGCGGGGGACAGTTTGGCTACACCTTC.